The rows below give T cell receptor beta chains drawn from one sample of a study of blood T cell repertoires in COVID-19. Profiled with immunoSEQ multiplex PCR; TCRdb holds only in-frame clones, not every one. The sample consists of under 150,000 clones, 80% to 90% of them appearing once. Sequencing used PBMCs or T cells enriched from blood (not recorded which). These receptors were collected from a man aged 40-49 years with acute COVID-19. The CDR3 runs from the conserved cysteine through the conserved F or W. D genes are given only for firm matches. Size tells how often a clone was seen (once, few, many) or the class of an expanded clone, and some rows leave it out.

>TRBD1|TRBV10-1|TRBJ2-3|once
CASSGSFGTGDTDTQYF
TGCGCCAGCAGTGGTTCTTTCGGGACAGGGGACACAGATACGCAGTATTTT
>TRBD2|TRBV24-1|TRBJ2-1|.
CATSDLAGGMNEQFF
TGTGCCACCAGTGATCTAGCGGGAGGGATGAATGAGCAGTTCTTC
>.|TRBV24-1|TRBJ2-1|.
CATSDLPRGVGGERANEQFF
TGTGCCACCAGTGATCTACCCAGGGGGGTAGGGGGCGAAAGGGCGAATGAGCAGTTCTTC
>.|TRBV18|TRBJ1-5|few
CASSLGLRTLNNQPQHF
TGTGCCAGCTCACTTGGACTCCGGACCCTTAACAATCAGCCCCAGCATTTT
>.|TRBV7-9|TRBJ2-6|.
CASSLYGANVLTF
TGTGCCAGCAGCTTGTATGGGGCCAACGTCCTGACTTTC
>.|TRBV5-1|TRBJ1-2|few
CASSQRSGQGSVDTF
TGCGCCAGCAGCCAGCGGAGTGGGCAGGGGAGTGTTGACACCTTC
>TRBD1|TRBV30|TRBJ1-2|.
CAWSVLLGRGTYGYTF
TGTGCCTGGAGTGTACTTCTTGGCAGGGGGACCTATGGCTACACCTTC
>TRBD1|TRBV6-5|TRBJ1-4|.
CASRDRGPNEKLFF
TGTGCCAGCAGGGACAGGGGGCCAAACGAAAAACTGTTTTTT
>.|TRBV29-1|TRBJ1-1|.
CSVVAGSGTEAFF
TGCAGCGTAGTCGCGGGGAGTGGCACTGAAGCTTTCTTT
>.|TRBV6-1|TRBJ1-5|.
CASRSGPGNQPQHF
TGTGCCAGCAGGTCAGGTCCGGGCAATCAGCCCCAGCATTTT
>TRBD1|TRBV7-2|TRBJ2-7|.
CASSLMDRGREQYF
TGTGCCAGCAGCTTGATGGACAGGGGGCGGGAGCAGTACTTC
>.|TRBV7-9|TRBJ1-1|.
CASSLSGRAGQEAFF
TGTGCCAGCAGCCTTAGTGGGAGGGCGGGACAAGAAGCTTTCTTT
>.|TRBV12-3/TRBV12-4|TRBJ1-1|once
CASREQADTEAFF
TGTGCCAGCAGAGAACAAGCGGACACTGAAGCTTTCTTT
>TRBD2|TRBV2|TRBJ2-1|.
CASKGGSYNEQFF
TGTGCCAGCAAAGGCGGGAGCTACAATGAGCAGTTCTTC
>.|TRBV30|TRBJ1-1|.
CAWRFGTYHTEAFF
TGTGCCTGGAGGTTCGGGACTTATCACACTGAAGCTTTCTTT
>TRBD2|TRBV6-4|TRBJ2-1|.
CASSSGTSANEQFF
TGTGCCAGCAGTTCCGGGACTAGCGCCAATGAGCAGTTCTTC
>TRBD2|TRBV12-3/TRBV12-4|TRBJ2-2|.
CASSSAGDGELFF
TGTGCCAGCAGTTCCGCGGGGGACGGGGAGCTGTTTTTT
>.|TRBV2|TRBJ1-2|.
CASSVGQVYGYTF
TGTGCCAGCAGCGTCGGTCAGGTCTATGGCTACACCTTC
>.|TRBV19|TRBJ1-2|.
CASRPISENGGGYTF
TGTGCCAGTAGACCGATCTCCGAAAACGGGGGTGGCTACACCTTC
>.|TRBV6-5|TRBJ2-7|.
CASIYSYEQYF
TGTGCCAGCATCTACTCCTACGAGCAGTACTTC
>.|TRBV6-5|TRBJ2-7|.
CASSYATGYEQYF
TGTGCCAGCAGTTACGCCACAGGGTACGAGCAGTACTTC
>.|TRBV18|TRBJ1-5|.
CASSPTSGGGNQPQHF
TGTGCCAGCTCACCAACGTCGGGGGGGGGCAATCAGCCCCAGCATTTT
>TRBD1|TRBV19|TRBJ2-1|.
CASIRTGAENEQFF
TGTGCCAGTATAAGGACAGGGGCCGAGAATGAGCAGTTCTTC
>.|TRBV11-2|TRBJ2-7|.
CASSLEGRGNYEQYF
TGTGCCAGCAGCTTAGAAGGACGGGGAAACTACGAGCAGTACTTC
>.|TRBV7-2|TRBJ1-3|.
CASSLQVGASSGNTIYF
TGTGCCAGCAGCCTCCAAGTGGGGGCAAGCTCTGGAAACACCATATATTTT
>.|TRBV5-4|TRBJ1-2|.
CASSSLGGGYYGYTF
TGTGCCAGCAGCTCCCTTGGGGGGGGATACTATGGCTACACCTTC
>TRBD1|TRBV9|TRBJ2-7|once
CASSVGPTGLVYEQYF
TGTGCCAGCAGCGTAGGCCCGACAGGGCTTGTCTACGAGCAGTACTTC
>.|TRBV7-3|TRBJ1-1|.
CASSLLGPPDEAFF
TGTGCCAGCAGCCTTCTGGGGCCCCCGGATGAAGCTTTCTTT
>.|TRBV6-5|TRBJ2-3|.
CASSYQKDRPTDTQYF
TGTGCCAGCAGTTACCAAAAAGACAGGCCCACAGATACGCAGTATTTT
>TRBD2|TRBV19|TRBJ2-1|.
CASSRPPGLGSYNEQFF
TGTGCCAGTAGTAGGCCCCCGGGACTAGGGTCCTACAATGAGCAGTTCTTC
>TRBD1|TRBV6-1|TRBJ2-3|few
CASSEGTGHTDTQYF
TGTGCCAGCAGTGAAGGGACAGGGCACACAGATACGCAGTATTTT
>.|TRBV10-1|TRBJ1-1|.
CASSERETGVVF
TGCGCCAGCAGTGAAAGGGAGACGGGGGTGGTCTTT
>.|TRBV7-8|TRBJ2-1|.
CASSLDGTFSEQFF
TGTGCCAGCAGCTTGGACGGGACATTCTCTGAGCAGTTCTTC
>TRBD1|TRBV2|TRBJ1-4|.
CASSGQGATNEKLFF
TGTGCCAGCAGCGGACAGGGGGCAACTAATGAAAAACTGTTTTTT
>.|TRBV5-1|TRBJ2-3|.
CASSPDRVDTQYF
TGCGCCAGCAGCCCGGACAGAGTCGATACGCAGTATTTT
>.|TRBV7-3|TRBJ1-3|few
CASSSLSSGNTIYF
TGTGCCAGCAGCTCACTGAGCTCTGGAAACACCATATATTTT
>.|TRBV9|TRBJ1-2|.
CASSVAGVYGYTF
TGTGCCAGCAGCGTAGCCGGGGTCTATGGCTACACCTTC
>.|TRBV12-3/TRBV12-4|TRBJ1-2|.
CASRGGGGYTF
TGTGCCAGCAGGGGGGGTGGTGGCTACACCTTC
>.|TRBV6-6|TRBJ2-1|.
CASSWRVGNEQFF
TGTGCCAGCAGTTGGAGGGTTGGTAATGAGCAGTTCTTC
>.|TRBV6-1|TRBJ1-6|.
CASSEGGSYNSPLHF
TGTGCCAGCAGTGAGGGGGGGTCCTATAATTCACCCCTCCACTTT
>.|TRBV7-9|TRBJ2-1|few
CASSLDRYEQFF
TGTGCCAGCAGCTTAGATCGGTATGAGCAGTTCTTC